Below, one TCR beta chain is given with its context. Its antigen is not known. In the source study's methods: ImmunoSEQ supplied junction-only sequences lacking quality scores, so filtering was different. TCRdb keeps only in-frame clones here, not all; method: immunoSEQ multiplex PCR. The V and J calls and the clone size are those of that table, but D and trimming were determined from the DNA. There are 550,000 to 800,000 clones in the sample; roughly 88% occur only once, and about a third lies in the top ten. This sample stems from a study of shared clonotypes between healthy human individuals. Study-level findings and limits: Larger estimated richness was generally seen in naive subsets than in memory subsets.

Germline V lookup: CDR1 SGHTA, CDR2 FQGNSA. The CDR3 is 16 amino acids. V lost 5 bases and J lost 0, with 16 bases in between. The chain links TRBV7-2 to TRBJ2-5; no reliable D call. The TCR was taken from a man aged 18 to 30 in good health. Some clones in this sample may be carry-over from other donors' samples. Sequencing was carried out using memory CD8+ T cells from PBMCs. Described subset: CD45RO+ cells pooled with CCR7-negative TemRA cells. As DNA, the CDR3 is TGTGCCAGCAGCCCTCCCAACTCCCGATACCAAGAGACCCAGTACTTC. This sequence encodes CASSPPNSRYQETQYF. The full variable domain, completed using reference TRBV7-2 and TRBJ2-5, is GAGVSQSPSNKVTEKGKDVELRCDPISGHTALYWYRQSLGQGLEFLIYFQGNSAPDKSGLPSDRFSAERTGGSVSTLTIQRTQQEDSAVYLCASSPPNSRYQETQYFGPGTRLLVL.